Listed here are 28 T cell receptor beta chains from one sample, sequenced in a study of CD8 T cell repertoires and HIV-1 epitope variants. Clones were read by immunoSEQ multiplex PCR, and TCRdb kept only the in-frame ones, dropping some. Among some 87,000 clones, 74% were seen once, and the ten largest hold 20% to 30%. Input material: uncultured baseline CD8+ T cells from peripheral blood mononuclear cells (PBMCs). Receptor source: a male donor with HIV.

The rearrangement links TRBV5-1 to TRBJ2-7, with a possible D match to TRBD1 (6 bases). The V gene's germline CDR1 is SGHRS and CDR2 YFSETQ. The CDR3 totals 13 residues. Trimming shortened V by 2 bases and J by 6 bases, and 12 bases separated the two germline ends. CDR3 sequence (DNA): TGCGCCAGCAGCTTACAGGGACGAAGCGAGCAGTACTTC. This encodes CASSLQGRSEQYF.

The V call is TRBV12-2, the J call TRBJ2-7; TRBD1 is the table's D call and was not checked against the DNA. TRBV12-2 is deemed a pseudogene. The length of the CDR3 is 14 residues. The CDR3 is CASRPRDRAYEQYF. CDR3 DNA sequence: TGTGCAAGTCGCCCGCGGGACAGAGCCTACGAGCAGTACTTC.

CDR3 loop: CASSLGRDRGNEQYF. For the CDR3, the DNA is TGTGCCAGCAGCTTAGGGCGGGACAGGGGCAACGAGCAGTACTTC. The chain links TRBV13 to TRBJ2-7; 10 bases align to TRBD1. From germline, CDR1 is PRHDT and CDR2 FYEKMQ (reference sequence). The trim removed 0 bases at V and 5 bases at J, leaving 4 bases unmatched. CDR3 length: 15 residues.

The genes are TRBV19 and TRBJ1-5, with unresolved D. CDR1 is LNHDA, CDR2 SQIVND, per germline (reference sequence). V dropped 5 bases and J dropped 4 bases, with 18 bases sitting between them. The CDR3 is made up of 16 amino acids. CDR3 DNA sequence: TGTGCCAGTAGTCCAATGGTGTTGACACTAAATCAGCCCCAGCATTTT. Protein: CASSPMVLTLNQPQHF.

The chain couples TRBV5-1 to TRBJ2-7, with D uncertain. The germline gives CDR1 SGHRS, CDR2 YFSETQ. V lost 0 bases, J lost 7 bases, and 11 bases lay in between. The CDR3 extends over 13 amino acids. The CDR3 region has the DNA TGCGCCAGCAGCTTGGAAGTGGGCAGGGAGCAGTACTTC. Amino acid sequence: CASSLEVGREQYF.

The chain links TRBV7-3 to TRBJ2-5; tentatively, D is TRBD2 (5 bases). The germline V gene encodes CDR1 SGHTA and CDR2 FQGTGA. V lost 5 bases and J lost 4, with 14 bases in between. This CDR3 is built from 14 residues. The chain's CDR3 is CASSRGIGGETQYF. The CDR3 nucleotides are TGTGCCAGCAGCCGTGGGATTGGAGGAGAGACCCAGTACTTC.

The chain recombines TRBV19 with TRBJ2-7; D call uncertain. V lost 6 bases and J 1 base, leaving 13 bases between the germline ends. CDR3 length: 14 amino acids. From germline, CDR1 is LNHDA and CDR2 SQIVND (reference sequence). The chain's CDR3 is CASSFHDKSYEQYF. In nucleotides, the CDR3 is TGTGCCAGTAGCTTCCACGACAAGTCCTACGAGCAGTACTTC.

Here the CDR3 DNA reads TGTGCCAGCTCCCCCACCAGCTCCTACGAGCAGTACTTC. It specifies CASSPTSSYEQYF. V usage is TRBV18 and J usage is TRBJ2-7; unclear D gene. From germline, CDR1 is KGHSH and CDR2 LQKENI. The CDR3 contains 13 residues. V lost 6 bases, J lost 0 bases, and 9 bases lay in between.

The chain couples TRBV28 to TRBJ1-4; 7 bases are shared with TRBD1. Germline trimming cut 3 bases from V and 6 bases from J; bases unmatched to any gene: 4. The CDR3 covers 14 residues. Per the germline V gene, CDR1 is MDHEN and CDR2 is SYDVKM. The chain's CDR3 is CASSFTGEHEKLFF. DNA for the CDR3: TGTGCCAGCAGTTTTACAGGGGAACATGAAAAACTGTTTTTT. The whole variable domain, remainder taken from reference TRBV28 and TRBJ1-4, is DVKVTQSSRYLVKRTGEKVFLECVQDMDHENMFWYRQDPGLGLRLIYFSYDVKMKEKGDIPEGYSVSREKKERFSLILESASTNQTSMYLCASSFTGEHEKLFFGSGTQLSVL.

This rearrangement joins TRBV10-2 to TRBJ2-1, with 9 bases fitting TRBD2. The CDR3 totals 15 residues. CDR1 is WSHSY, CDR2 SAAADI, per germline. The V segment lost 3 bases and the J segment 9 bases; nucleotides outside the gene matches: 9. CDR3 residues: CASSDSSGGQGEQFF. The CDR3 DNA reads as TGCGCCAGCAGTGATTCGAGCGGGGGGCAAGGTGAGCAGTTCTTC.

The CDR3 DNA sequence: TGTGCCTGGAGTAGGGGGACAGGGCAGTCCTACGAGCAGTACTTC. This encodes CAWSRGTGQSYEQYF. V usage is TRBV30 and J usage is TRBJ2-7; 9 bases are shared with TRBD1. The germline V gene encodes CDR1 GTSNPN and CDR2 SVGIG (reference sequence). The J segment lost 1 base and the V segment lost 2 bases, leaving 6 bases of the junction unmatched. The CDR3 is 15 residues long.

The V call is TRBV5-4, the J call TRBJ2-7, with 7 bases that match TRBD1. The CDR3 runs 15 residues. Per the germline V gene, CDR1 is SGHNT and CDR2 is YYREEE (reference sequence). The ends lost 4 bases at V and 3 bases at J; junction bases unmatched: 10. CDR3 nucleotides: TGTGCCAGCAGCGGCTGGCAGGGGGAACACTACGAGCAGTACTTC. Encoded protein: CASSGWQGEHYEQYF. Together with reference TRBV5-4 and TRBJ2-7, the CDR3 gives the full variable domain: ETGVTQSPTHLIKTRGQQVTLRCSSQSGHNTVSWYQQALGQGPQFIFQYYREEENGRGNFPPRFSGLQFPNYSSELNVNALELDDSALYLCASSGWQGEHYEQYFGPGTRLTVT.

In its sample, this clone was seen once. V is TRBV7-2 and J is TRBJ1-1, with 11 bases identical to TRBD1. There are 17 residues in the CDR3. Germline CDR1 and CDR2: SGHTA and FQGNSA. V lost 2 bases and J lost 5; bases outside the gene matches: 10. CDR3 loop: CASSLTLFGTGGTEAFF. CDR3 nucleotide sequence: TGTGCCAGCAGCTTAACCTTATTCGGGACAGGGGGTACTGAAGCTTTCTTT.

The V gene is TRBV6-6, the J gene TRBJ1-2; maybe TRBD1 (5 bases). The CDR3 contains 15 residues. Germline V lookup: CDR1 MNHNY, CDR2 SVGAGI (reference sequence). Trimming stripped 6 bases from V and 3 bases from J, with 17 bases between. The CDR3 is CASSFGQSGYYGYTF. CDR3 DNA: TGTGCCAGCAGCTTCGGACAAAGCGGCTACTATGGCTACACCTTC.

The chain's CDR3 is CASTLVGTGIGGYTF. The CDR3 coding sequence is TGTGCCAGCACCCTGGTCGGGACAGGGATAGGCGGCTACACCTTC. This chain joins TRBV7-9 and TRBJ1-2; TRBD1 matches 9 bases. The CDR3 consists of 15 residues. The germline CDR1 and CDR2 sequences are SEHNR and FQNEAQ (reference sequence). The trim removed 7 bases at V and 8 bases at J, leaving 14 bases unmatched.

This clone was counted only a few times. This sequence joins TRBV13 and TRBJ1-5, with TRBD1 matching 8 bases. Germline V lookup: CDR1 PRHDT, CDR2 FYEKMQ (reference sequence). The V and J ends lost 3 bases and 5 bases, in that order; junction bases with no gene match: 0. This CDR3 has 13 residues. This CDR3 reads CASSLDRDQPQHF. In DNA form, the CDR3 reads TGTGCCAGCAGCTTGGACAGGGATCAGCCCCAGCATTTT.

This clone was observed once. V is TRBV18 and J is TRBJ1-5, with no clear D. Germline lookup yields CDR1 KGHSH and CDR2 LQKENI. V was clipped by 2 bases and J by 1 base, with 6 bases between them. CDR3 size: 14 residues. The CDR3 region is CASSPKASNQPQHF. The CDR3 DNA reads as TGTGCCAGCTCACCAAAGGCCAGCAATCAGCCCCAGCATTTT.

The chain uses TRBV6-6 and TRBJ1-4; D unclear. Between the trimmed V and J ends, which lost 5 bases and 8 bases, there was a span of 12 bases. The CDR3 length is 13 residues. Germline CDR1 is MNHNY and CDR2 is SVGAGI (reference sequence). The CDR3 DNA reads as TGTGCCAGCAGTCCCGGGTCGCGGGAAAAACTGTTTTTT. Translating gives CASSPGSREKLFF.

The chain has TRBV4-3 and TRBJ2-1; D is ambiguous. V was pared by 0 bases and J by 3 bases, with 9 bases between. The germline V gene has CDR1 LGHNA and CDR2 YSLEER. The CDR3 covers 15 residues. The CDR3 DNA reads as TGCGCCAGCAGCCAAGAAGGGCTAGTCTACAATGAGCAGTTCTTC. This gives the protein CASSQEGLVYNEQFF.

The chain employs TRBV5-4 and TRBJ2-7; tentatively, D is TRBD1 (6 bases). The germline V and J ends were trimmed by 4 bases and 7 bases, with 18 bases remaining between them. The germline V gene has CDR1 SGHNT and CDR2 YYREEE (reference sequence). The CDR3 is 14 residues long. In DNA, the CDR3 is TGTGCCAGCAGCGCGGACAGTTTTTCTGATGAGCAGTACTTC. It yields the protein CASSADSFSDEQYF.

This clone was detected a few times. The chain carries TRBV5-1 and TRBJ1-1, with 12 bases lining up with TRBD1. CDR1 and CDR2 from the germline V gene are SGHRS and YFSETQ. Trimming cost V 0 bases and J 4 bases; bases outside gene matches: 16. This CDR3 comprises 20 residues. The CDR3 DNA follows: TGCGCCAGCAGCTTGGCCCTAGGGACAGGGGGCGGACTTGGTTCCACTGAAGCTTTCTTT. The encoded protein is CASSLALGTGGGLGSTEAFF.

There are a few counts of this clone. This chain uses TRBV6-6 with TRBJ1-3; tentative D call: TRBD1 (6 bases). Trimming removed 5 bases from V and 6 bases from J, with 14 bases in between. The CDR3 is made up of 14 amino acids. The V gene's germline CDR1 is MNHNY and CDR2 SVGAGI (reference sequence). The CDR3 loop reads CASSEGRGQNTIYF. In DNA form, the CDR3 reads TGTGCCAGCAGTGAGGGCAGGGGACAAAACACCATATATTTT.

The rearrangement links TRBV6-6 to TRBJ1-3; D not certain. V was cut by 7 bases and J by 0 bases, with 10 bases left in between. The CDR3 totals 14 residues. Per germline, CDR1 MNHNY and CDR2 SVGAGI (reference sequence). Here the CDR3 DNA reads TGTGCCAGCAATAGGGATTTCTCTGGAAACACCATATATTTT. It codes for CASNRDFSGNTIYF.

V is TRBV5-4 and J is TRBJ2-2; D gene uncertain. The CDR3 has 13 residues. V shed 3 bases and J shed 1 base, with 4 bases lying between them. CDR1 and CDR2 from the germline V gene are SGHNT and YYREEE (reference sequence). CDR3 sequence reads: CASSSRNTGELFF. As DNA, the CDR3 is TGTGCCAGCAGCTCCAGGAACACCGGGGAGCTGTTTTTT.

CDR3 amino acids: CASSLARLGQLRRRETQYF. CDR3 nucleotides: TGTGCCAGCAGCTTAGCGCGTCTGGGACAGTTGCGCCGACGGGAGACCCAGTACTTC. The chain combines TRBV7-8 with TRBJ2-5, with TRBD1 matching 7 bases. V shed 0 bases, J shed 5 bases, and the junction held 18 bases outside the gene matches. Germline V gene data show CDR1 as SGHVS and CDR2 as FQNEAQ. This CDR3 contains 19 residues.

CDR3 nucleotides: TGTGCCACCAGCAGAGATGCACGCGAGCCTGGGAAGCCCCAGCATTTT. This sequence encodes CATSRDAREPGKPQHF. The chain couples TRBV15 to TRBJ1-5; D is uncertain. The V gene's germline CDR1 is LNHNV and CDR2 YYDKDF (reference sequence). The CDR3 is made up of 16 amino acids. V lost 0 bases, J lost 8 bases, and 17 bases lay in between.

The genes are TRBV5-1 and TRBJ2-6; D uncertain. V was trimmed by 2 bases and J by 4 bases, leaving 7 bases between them. The CDR3 has 14 amino acids. Germline CDR1 is SGHRS and CDR2 is YFSETQ. The CDR3 region is CASSLRMGANVLTF. For the CDR3, the DNA is TGCGCCAGCAGCTTAAGGATGGGGGCCAACGTCCTGACTTTC.

Here the CDR3 DNA reads TGTGCCAGCAGCTTATTAGGGGGGGGAAATGTTGAAAACACCATATATTTT. This translates into CASSLLGGGNVENTIYF. This chain links TRBV7-6 with TRBJ1-3, with TRBD1 as a possible D gene (6 bases). Germline V lookup: CDR1 SGHVS, CDR2 FNYEAQ. The CDR3 extends over 17 amino acids. Trimming removed 2 bases at V and 6 bases at J, with 20 bases between. The whole variable domain, filled in from reference TRBV7-6 and TRBJ1-3, reads GAGVSQSPRYKVTKRGQDVALRCDPISGHVSLYWYRQALGQGPEFLTYFNYEAQQDKSGLPNDRFSAERPEGSISTLTIQRTEQRDSAMYRCASSLLGGGNVENTIYFGEGSWLTVV.